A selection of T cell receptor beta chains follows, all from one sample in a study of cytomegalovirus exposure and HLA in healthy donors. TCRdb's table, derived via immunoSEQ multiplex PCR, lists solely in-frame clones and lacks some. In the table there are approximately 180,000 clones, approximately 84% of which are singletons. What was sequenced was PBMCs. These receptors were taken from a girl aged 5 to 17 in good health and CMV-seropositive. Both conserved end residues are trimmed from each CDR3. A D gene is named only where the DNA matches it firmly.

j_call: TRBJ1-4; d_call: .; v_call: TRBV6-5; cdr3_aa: ASRREASNEKLF
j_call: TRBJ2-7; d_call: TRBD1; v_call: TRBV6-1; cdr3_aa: ASSVVFGTGSYEQY
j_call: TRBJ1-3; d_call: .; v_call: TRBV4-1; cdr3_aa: ASSQFASSGNTIY
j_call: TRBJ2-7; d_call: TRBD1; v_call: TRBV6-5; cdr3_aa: ASSKNRGYEQY
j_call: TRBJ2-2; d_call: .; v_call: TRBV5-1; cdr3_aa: ASSEEGHTGELF
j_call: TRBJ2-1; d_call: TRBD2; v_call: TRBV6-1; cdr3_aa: ASSKLAGSGNEQF
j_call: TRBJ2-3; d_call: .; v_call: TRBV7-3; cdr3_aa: ASSLNPGRGVPDTQY
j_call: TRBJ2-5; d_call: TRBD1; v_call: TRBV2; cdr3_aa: ASSEMPDRGEETQY
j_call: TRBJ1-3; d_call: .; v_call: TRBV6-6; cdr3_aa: ASFGLGSGNTIY
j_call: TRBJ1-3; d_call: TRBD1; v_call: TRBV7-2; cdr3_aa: ASSLKVQGATGNTIY
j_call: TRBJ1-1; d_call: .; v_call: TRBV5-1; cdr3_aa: ASSLAGGVSSTEAF
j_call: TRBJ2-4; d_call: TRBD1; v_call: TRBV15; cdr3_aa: ATRVQRGPENIQY
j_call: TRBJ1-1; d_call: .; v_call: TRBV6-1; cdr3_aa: ASSERGALNTEAF
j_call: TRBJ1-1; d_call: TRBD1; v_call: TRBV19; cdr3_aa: ASSIWGQGTSGTEAF
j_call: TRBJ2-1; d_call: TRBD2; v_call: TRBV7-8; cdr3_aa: ASSLRKAGGSEQF
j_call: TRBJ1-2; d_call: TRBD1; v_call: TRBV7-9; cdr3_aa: ASSLSLTGEGGYT
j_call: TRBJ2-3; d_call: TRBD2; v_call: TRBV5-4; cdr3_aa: ASSLRLAGADTQY
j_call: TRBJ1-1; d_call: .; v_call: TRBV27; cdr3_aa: ASSLNSHTEAF
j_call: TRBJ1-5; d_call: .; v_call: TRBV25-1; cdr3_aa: ASSESRGIHNQPQH
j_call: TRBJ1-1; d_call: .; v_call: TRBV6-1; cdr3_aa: ASSEAGWREAF
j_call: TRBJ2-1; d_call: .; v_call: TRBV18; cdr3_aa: ASSPTRGYEQF
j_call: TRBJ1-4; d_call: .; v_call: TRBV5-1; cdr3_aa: ASSLGKAGKNEKLF
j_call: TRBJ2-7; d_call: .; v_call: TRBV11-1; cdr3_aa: ASSFSSYEQY
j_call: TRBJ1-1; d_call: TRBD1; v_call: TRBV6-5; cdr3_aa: ASRMDRGTHTEAF
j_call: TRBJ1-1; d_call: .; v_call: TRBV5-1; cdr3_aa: ASSLAGLPENTEAF
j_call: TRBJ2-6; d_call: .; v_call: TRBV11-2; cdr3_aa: ASSSGLVSGANGLT
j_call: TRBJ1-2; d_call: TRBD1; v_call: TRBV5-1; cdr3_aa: ASSYTGDTYGYT
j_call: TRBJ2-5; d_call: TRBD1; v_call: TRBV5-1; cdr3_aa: ASSIPTGQETQY
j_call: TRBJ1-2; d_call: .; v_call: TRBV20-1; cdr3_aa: SALGHGDT
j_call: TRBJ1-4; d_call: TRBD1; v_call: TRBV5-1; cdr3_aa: ASSKGQGAREEKLF
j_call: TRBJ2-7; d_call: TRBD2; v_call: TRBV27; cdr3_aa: ASSAGGSSYTYEQY
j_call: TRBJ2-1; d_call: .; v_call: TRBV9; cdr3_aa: ASSVQGTSEQF
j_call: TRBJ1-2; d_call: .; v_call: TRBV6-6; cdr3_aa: ASTPGGTNYGYT
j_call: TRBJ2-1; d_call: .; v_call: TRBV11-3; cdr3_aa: ASSSQWGQGDEQF
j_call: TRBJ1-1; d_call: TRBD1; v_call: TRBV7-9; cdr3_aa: ASSFLEGAVAEAL
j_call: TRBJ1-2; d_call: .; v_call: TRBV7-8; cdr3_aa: ASSSENWQGNGYT
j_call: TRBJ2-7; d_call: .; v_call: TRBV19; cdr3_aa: ASSISDRSRHYEQY
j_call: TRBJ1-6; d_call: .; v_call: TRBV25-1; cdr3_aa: ASSESGYNSPLH
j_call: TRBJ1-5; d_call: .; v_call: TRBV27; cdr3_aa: ASSLTEDSNQPQH
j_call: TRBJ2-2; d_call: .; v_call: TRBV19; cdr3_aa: ASSPGHTNTGELF
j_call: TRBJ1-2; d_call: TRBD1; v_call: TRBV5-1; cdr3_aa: ASSAGTGARLGYT
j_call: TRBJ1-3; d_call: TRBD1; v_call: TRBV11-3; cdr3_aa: ASSLDLTGERNTIY
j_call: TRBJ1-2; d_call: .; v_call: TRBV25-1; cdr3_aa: ASSGTGYT
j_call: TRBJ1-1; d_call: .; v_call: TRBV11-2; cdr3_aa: ASRPQGTEAF
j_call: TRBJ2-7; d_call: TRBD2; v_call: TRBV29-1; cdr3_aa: SVHLIGGSSYEQY
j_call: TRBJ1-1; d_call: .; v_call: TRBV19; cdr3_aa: ASSAASEAF
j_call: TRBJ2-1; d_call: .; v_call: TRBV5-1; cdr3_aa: ASSLSTSSYNEQF
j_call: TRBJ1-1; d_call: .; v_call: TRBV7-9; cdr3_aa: ASPPGVPSADTEAF
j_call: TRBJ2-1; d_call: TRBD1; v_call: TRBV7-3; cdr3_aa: ASSSSGGTRYNEQF
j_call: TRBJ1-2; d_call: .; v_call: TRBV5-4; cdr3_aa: ASSVASVDNYGYT
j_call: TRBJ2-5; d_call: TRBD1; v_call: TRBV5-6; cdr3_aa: ASSYRDRETQY
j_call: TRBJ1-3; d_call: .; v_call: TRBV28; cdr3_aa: ASSPPFSSGNTIY
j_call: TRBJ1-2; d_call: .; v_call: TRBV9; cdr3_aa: ASSVGSGSDYGYT
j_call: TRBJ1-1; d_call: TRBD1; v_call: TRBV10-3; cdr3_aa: AISEHLGQGNTEAF
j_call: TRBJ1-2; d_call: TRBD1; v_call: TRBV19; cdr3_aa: ASSSVDRGQANYGYT
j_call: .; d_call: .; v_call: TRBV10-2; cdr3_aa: ASSESAGPSYEQY
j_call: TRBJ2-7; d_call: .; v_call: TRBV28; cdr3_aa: ASSPAGTREQY
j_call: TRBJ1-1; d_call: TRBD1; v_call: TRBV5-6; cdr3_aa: ASSFRGQAF
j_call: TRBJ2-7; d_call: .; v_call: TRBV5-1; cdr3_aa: ASSLGQGFYEQY